Listed here is a single T cell receptor (beta chain). It has no known antigen specificity. The sample comes from a study of monozygotic twins with inflammatory bowel disease (dated by TCRdb to the late 2010s). General notes on the study: In total, approximately 30 monozygotic twin pairs made up the full study: 19 Danish pairs, all IBD-discordant, plus nine German pairs, of which four were IBD-concordant and five were IBD-discordant. Disease-associated traits were sought mainly through comparisons between IBD patients and their genetically identical healthy co-twins within discordant pairs. Each individual had, on average, about 151 000 unique TCRalpha sequences and 181 000 unique TCRbeta sequences available for analysis. The full study reports these points: Fewer clonotypes were shared with other individuals by IBD patients than by healthy twins, most markedly in patients showing signs of disease activity. Distinction between different T cell subtypes could not be achieved in the analysis. No difference in repertoire similarity was observed between concordant and discordant twins, possibly owing to limited statistical power. Differing immunosuppressive treatments among patients may have added background noise and inter-individual variability to the repertoires. No single strong signal or clonotype linked to IBD turned up in the results, so the idea that one exists was not supported. TCRbeta repertoire diversity, by inverse Simpson index, was decreased in IBD patients compared with their healthy co-twins.

From each donor, a roughly 2.5 ml peripheral blood sample was collected into PAXgene tubes and stored at -80 degrees C. Without any T cell sorting, total RNA was extracted from whole blood using the PAXgene blood miRNA kit on an automated QIAcube. Peripheral blood from monozygotic twin pairs, either concordant or discordant for inflammatory bowel disease, underwent deep TCRalpha and TCRbeta repertoire profiling that used unique molecular barcoding. Smoking habits were recorded for all twin pairs, with individuals classified as current, former or never smokers. Libraries were prepared through 5' RACE. Each TCR library was prepared from about 3.5 ug of total RNA. For each sample, cDNA synthesis was carried out in eight separate reactions using SMARTScribe reverse transcriptase. During cDNA synthesis, template switching introduced unique molecular identifiers that contained a 6-nucleotide sample barcode. TCRalpha and TCRbeta cDNA was amplified in two nested PCRs of 16 and 9 cycles, and bead purification was carried out after each PCR. Before amplification, the cDNA was treated with uracil DNA-glycosylase and purified using the QIAquick PCR purification kit. The second PCR was the step at which Illumina TruSeq-compatible adapters and sample-specific barcodes were added. Library quality and concentration were assessed using TapeStation and Qubit, and about 5 ng of each library was pooled. The pooled libraries were sequenced with 2 x 100 bp reads and custom sequencing primers on an Illumina HiSeq2500 single-index Rapid Run. Per the authors' processing: UMI-based consensus assembly with MiGEC version 1.2.6 was used to correct PCR and sequencing errors. V(D)J alignment, clonotype assembly and CDR3 extraction were performed with MiXCR version 2.1.1. To normalise gene usage, clonotype sharing and MAIT/NKT TCR abundance, the analysis used the top 1000, 10 000 and 20 000 clonotypes per sample. After downsampling to 27 000 UMIs, diversity was calculated as the inverse Simpson index using the vegan R package. Statistical testing used paired Mann-Whitney U tests on the discordant twin pairs and applied Benjamini-Hochberg correction for multiple testing. The reads were reprocessed in TCRdb, with one entry per CDR3 protein sequence and no accompanying DNA. These V and J calls derive from TCRdb rather than the authors' analysis. In this sample's table one finds more than 300,000 distinct CDR3 sequences. Approximately 5.9% of the sample lies in the top ten.

In the germline V gene, CDR1 corresponds to SGHTA and CDR2 to FQGTGA. The CDR3 covers 13 residues, taking in both the cysteine and the phenylalanine. A DNA sequence was not provided. The sequencing input was blood. This TCR derives from a human donor with ulcerative colitis or Crohn's disease, or a healthy co-twin of an affected twin (not recorded which). The chain uses TRBV7-3 and TRBJ2-5; TCRdb gives TRBD1 as the D gene, but with no DNA this cannot be confirmed. The CDR3 here reads CASSSRTEETQNF.